Each of the 5 T cell receptor beta chains below was sequenced from the same sample in a study of T cell responses to AZD1222 COVID-19 vaccine. The data were produced by immunoSEQ multiplex PCR, yet TCRdb's version contains in-frame clones alone and is incomplete. The sample contains 100,000 to 120,000 clones, 88% of which appear only once. This sample comprised peripheral blood, obtained on day 0 of AZD1222 vaccination. These receptors came from an adult in good health.

The V call is TRBV3-1 (or the pseudogene TRBV3-2), the J call TRBJ2-3, with D possibly being TRBD2 (6 bases). Trimming took 6 bases from V and 1 from J, leaving 23 bases between them. The germline V gene encodes CDR1 LGHDT and CDR2 YNNKEL (reference sequence). CDR3 length: 18 residues. The CDR3 reads CASSHGSGEGCGTDTQYF. The CDR3, as DNA: TGTGCCAGCAGTCACGGGTCGGGAGAGGGTTGTGGCACAGATACGCAGTATTTT.

The rearrangement joins TRBV19 to TRBJ1-2, with D perhaps TRBD1 (5 bases). Germline values: CDR1 LNHDA, CDR2 SQIVND (reference sequence). The CDR3 extends over 16 amino acids. V was trimmed by 6 bases and J by 0 bases, leaving 17 bases between them. CDR3 nucleotides: TGTGCCAGTAGCCCCAGCGGGACCGAAGCTAACTATGGCTACACCTTC. It encodes CASSPSGTEANYGYTF.

This chain links TRBV6-5 with TRBJ2-1; D not resolved. V lost 8 bases to trimming and J lost 7 bases, with 9 bases between them. The CDR3 is 11 residues long. Germline CDR1 MNHEY, CDR2 SVGAGI. The CDR3 region has the DNA TGTGCCAGCTATTATAAGAATGAGCAGTTCTTC. As protein: CASYYKNEQFF.

The V and J genes are TRBV6-1 and TRBJ2-1; 8 nucleotides align to TRBD1. Germline V CDR1 and CDR2: MNHNS, SASEGT. Unmatched junction bases numbered 14, after V lost 2 bases and J lost 8 bases. This CDR3 region has 17 residues. Written as DNA, the CDR3 is TGTGCCAGCAGTGAAATGAGGAGGCAGGGGGCTAGGGATGAGCAGTTCTTC. Amino acids: CASSEMRRQGARDEQFF.

In this sample, this clone turned up a few times. This rearrangement joins TRBV30 to TRBJ1-5, with D unclear. The CDR3 is 13 residues long. V was trimmed by 0 bases and J by 1 base, leaving 4 bases between them. Germline-derived CDR1 and CDR2 are GTSNPN and SVGIG (reference sequence). CDR3 protein: CAWSVQSNQPQHF. The CDR3 nucleotides are TGTGCCTGGAGTGTACAGAGCAATCAGCCCCAGCATTTT.